A selection of T cell receptor beta chains follows, all from one sample in a study of CD8 T cells in Susac syndrome. TCRdb re-called the immunoSEQ multiplex PCR reads with MiXCR, one entry per CDR3 protein. The sample shows roughly 200,000 distinct CDR3 sequences, approximately 95% of them seen only once. Input material: CD8+ T cells from PBMCs. Source of these receptors: a human donor with multiple sclerosis. CDR3s include the opening cysteine and the closing phenylalanine or tryptophan. The order of the fields is V gene, D gene, clone size, J gene, CDR3 DNA, CDR3 protein. A D gene is named only where the DNA matches it firmly. Clone size is shown for a subset of rows, as once, few, many or a class of expanded clone.

TRBV27,NA,NA,TRBJ2-5,TGTGCCAGCAGTCCAGCCCCAGAGACCCAGTACTTC,CASSPAPETQYF
TRBV27,NA,NA,TRBJ2-1,TGTGCCACGAAGGAAGGGGGGTCCTACAATGAGCAGTTCTTC,CATKEGGSYNEQFF
TRBV9,NA,once,TRBJ2-3,TGTGCCAGCAGCGGAGGGGACAATACCACACCGGATACGCAGTATTTT,CASSGGDNTTPDTQYF
TRBV5-1,TRBD2,NA,TRBJ2-7,TGCGCCAGCAGGACTAGCGGGAGTGTCAACGAGCAGTACTTC,CASRTSGSVNEQYF
TRBV27,NA,once,TRBJ1-2,TGTGCCAGCAGTTTCCATCAACTTTACGGCTACACCTTC,CASSFHQLYGYTF
TRBV7-8,NA,NA,TRBJ2-1,TGTGCCAGCAGCTTACAAGGCCGGGACCTTTACAACAATGAGCAGTTCTTC,CASSLQGRDLYNNEQFF
TRBV4-1,NA,NA,TRBJ2-7,TGCGCCAGCAGCCAAGATCTCCCGGGACACAACTACGAGCAGTACTTC,CASSQDLPGHNYEQYF
TRBV29-1,TRBD1,NA,TRBJ1-2,TGCAGCGTTGCCGGGACAGCTGGCTACACCTTC,CSVAGTAGYTF
TRBV6-1,NA,NA,TRBJ2-7,TGTGCCAGCAGTGATTGGCAGGGCAGCTCCTACGAGCAGTACTTC,CASSDWQGSSYEQYF
TRBV9,NA,NA,TRBJ2-7,TGTGCCAGCAGCGTATCAGGCGGGGACCGGGCGCGGCAGTACTTC,CASSVSGGDRARQYF
TRBV12-3/TRBV12-4,TRBD2,NA,TRBJ2-7,TGTGCCAGCAGTCCCACCGGGACTACCGGCTACGAGCAGTACTTC,CASSPTGTTGYEQYF
TRBV10-3,NA,NA,TRBJ2-5,TGTGCCATCAGTGACCCGATGGGGATGCAAGAGACCCAGTACTTC,CAISDPMGMQETQYF
TRBV2,TRBD2,NA,TRBJ2-1,TGTGCCAGCAGTGAAAGCGGGAGGGGCGACAATGAGCAGTTCTTC,CASSESGRGDNEQFF
TRBV3-1,NA,NA,TRBJ1-1,TGTGCCAGCAGCCAAGGGGCGGGGGTTGACACTGAAGCTTTCTTT,CASSQGAGVDTEAFF
TRBV30,NA,few,TRBJ1-1,TGTGCCTGGAGTCACGGGGGGGACACTGAAGCTTTCTTT,CAWSHGGDTEAFF
TRBV9,NA,NA,TRBJ2-1,TGTGCCAGCAGCGTAGACAGGGCCCATGAGCAGTTCTTC,CASSVDRAHEQFF
TRBV4-2,NA,NA,TRBJ2-7,TGTGCCAGCAGCCCTGGGACTGGCCACGAGCAGTACTTC,CASSPGTGHEQYF
TRBV5-6,TRBD2,NA,TRBJ2-7,TGTGCCAGCAGCTTGGGGCCGACTAGCGGGACCCCCTACGAGCAGTACTTC,CASSLGPTSGTPYEQYF
TRBV9,NA,NA,TRBJ1-6,TGTGCCAGCAGCGTAGCTAGGGGGGGATTAAATTCACCCCTCCACTTT,CASSVARGGLNSPLHF
TRBV14,NA,NA,TRBJ1-2,TGTGCCAGCAGCCAAGATCGGGGGTTAACTAACTATGGCTACACCTTC,CASSQDRGLTNYGYTF
TRBV9,NA,NA,TRBJ2-5,TGTGCCAGCAGCCCGCGGGACAGATCTGGCGAGACCCAGTACTTC,CASSPRDRSGETQYF
TRBV5-6,NA,NA,TRBJ2-1,TGTGCCAGCAGCTTCACCGCGGAGCAGTTCTTC,CASSFTAEQFF
TRBV2,NA,NA,TRBJ2-1,TGTGCCAGCATAGCGGCATACAATGAGCAGTTCTTC,CASIAAYNEQFF
TRBV24-1,NA,NA,TRBJ2-3,TGTGCCACCAGTGTGGGAGGACCCACAGATACGCAGTATTTT,CATSVGGPTDTQYF
TRBV29-1,NA,once,TRBJ1-2,TGCAGCGTTGAAGCCTTGACAACTAACTATGGCTACACCTTC,CSVEALTTNYGYTF
TRBV6-5,NA,NA,TRBJ2-7,TGTGCCAGCAGTTACGGGCGGACGATAACCTACGAGCAGTACTTC,CASSYGRTITYEQYF
TRBV2,NA,NA,TRBJ1-2,TGTGCCAGCAGTGGCCCTCCGGACAGACGGAACCACATGGGCTACACCTTC,CASSGPPDRRNHMGYTF
TRBV27,NA,NA,TRBJ2-7,TGTGCCAGCAGCCTCACCAAAGACTACGAGCAGTACTTC,CASSLTKDYEQYF
TRBV5-1,NA,NA,TRBJ2-7,TGCGCCAGCAGCTCCGGTGGACTTTCCTACGAGCAGTACTTC,CASSSGGLSYEQYF
TRBV27,NA,NA,TRBJ2-4,TGTGCCAGCAGTTTAGCGGGGGCGCAAAACATTCAGTACTTC,CASSLAGAQNIQYF
TRBV7-2,TRBD2,NA,TRBJ2-7,TGTGCCAGCAGCTTAGGAGCGGGGGGGGTCCGCGAGCAGTACTTC,CASSLGAGGVREQYF
TRBV20-1,NA,NA,TRBJ2-7,TGCAGTGCTACACACAGGTCCATCTACGAGCAGTACTTC,CSATHRSIYEQYF
TRBV14,NA,NA,TRBJ1-6,TGTGCCAGCAGCCCGGACAGTACCTATAATTCACCCCTCCACTTT,CASSPDSTYNSPLHF
TRBV9,NA,NA,TRBJ2-6,TGTGCCAGCAGCGTAGCAGGGGCTGGGGCCAACGTCCTGACTTTC,CASSVAGAGANVLTF
TRBV9,TRBD2,NA,TRBJ2-7,TGTGCCAGCAGCCCAGCGGGAGGTTTGTACGAGCAGTACTTC,CASSPAGGLYEQYF
TRBV20-1,TRBD1,NA,TRBJ1-5,TGCAGTGCTAGTCCCGGACAGGGAAAGAGGACGTTGCAGCCCCAGCATTTT,CSASPGQGKRTLQPQHF
TRBV27,NA,NA,TRBJ1-5,TGTGCCAGCAGTGAGTTCGGCCAGCCCCAGCATTTT,CASSEFGQPQHF
TRBV29-1,NA,NA,TRBJ2-3,TGCAGCGTTGTTGGCACAGATACGCAGTATTTT,CSVVGTDTQYF
TRBV7-9,NA,NA,TRBJ2-3,TGTGCCAGCAAACCTCCCCTGGGTTCAGATACGCAGTATTTT,CASKPPLGSDTQYF
TRBV29-1,TRBD2,NA,TRBJ2-1,TGCAGCGTTGAAGGTCTAGCGGGAGACAGTAGGTCCTACAATGAGCAGTTCTTC,CSVEGLAGDSRSYNEQFF
TRBV15,NA,NA,TRBJ1-1,TGTGCCACCAGCAGAGATCAGAACAGCAAGAACACTGAAGCTTTCTTT,CATSRDQNSKNTEAFF
TRBV27,TRBD2,NA,TRBJ2-7,TGTGCCAGCAGTCCCTACTCTAGCGGGAGGGACGAGCAGTACTTC,CASSPYSSGRDEQYF
TRBV5-1,NA,NA,TRBJ1-1,TGCGCCAGCAGCTTGGCCTGGGAGGCCACTGAAGCTTTCTTT,CASSLAWEATEAFF
TRBV29-1,TRBD1,NA,TRBJ1-1,TGCAGCGTTGGTCTGTTACAGGGGCGGCGAATGAACACTGAAGCTTTCTTT,CSVGLLQGRRMNTEAFF
TRBV6-5,TRBD1,NA,TRBJ2-2,TGTGCCAGCAGTTACGGGACAGGAGCCACCGGGGAGCTGTTTTTT,CASSYGTGATGELFF
TRBV12-3/TRBV12-4,NA,NA,TRBJ1-6,TGTGCCAGCAGTTACTCGTGGACATCGAATTCACCCCTCCACTTT,CASSYSWTSNSPLHF
TRBV12-3/TRBV12-4,NA,NA,TRBJ1-2,TGTGCCAGCAGTTATTGGGCGGGTTCACATGGCTACACCTTC,CASSYWAGSHGYTF
TRBV4-1,NA,NA,TRBJ2-7,TGCGCCAGCAGCCAAGAAGAAGGGGCAGGGGACTTCAGCTCCTACGAGCAGTACTTC,CASSQEEGAGDFSSYEQYF
TRBV12-5,NA,NA,TRBJ2-3,TGTGCTAGTGGTGAAGGCCCAGCCGATACGCAGTATTTT,CASGEGPADTQYF
TRBV27,NA,NA,TRBJ1-2,TGTGCCAGCAAACACACCGGGACACTCTATGGCTACACCTTC,CASKHTGTLYGYTF
TRBV5-1,NA,NA,TRBJ2-7,TGCGCCAGCAGCTGGGGGACTTCCTACGAGCAGTACTTC,CASSWGTSYEQYF
TRBV2,NA,NA,TRBJ2-1,TGTGCCAGCAGAGGGACTCAGGAGTTCTTC,CASRGTQEFF
TRBV29-1,NA,NA,TRBJ2-1,TGCAGCGTAGACAACAGGTTCCATTCCAACAATGAGCAGTTCTTC,CSVDNRFHSNNEQFF
TRBV20-1,NA,NA,TRBJ1-1,TGCAGTGCCTCGGTTGGGAACACTGAAGCTTTCTTT,CSASVGNTEAFF
TRBV29-1,TRBD1,once,TRBJ2-7,TGCAGCGTTGAAGGCGGGACAGGGGTTTACTTC,CSVEGGTGVYF
TRBV4-1,NA,once,TRBJ1-5,TGCGCCAGCAGCCAAGATGGGCAGAATAGCAATCAGCCCCAGCATTTT,CASSQDGQNSNQPQHF